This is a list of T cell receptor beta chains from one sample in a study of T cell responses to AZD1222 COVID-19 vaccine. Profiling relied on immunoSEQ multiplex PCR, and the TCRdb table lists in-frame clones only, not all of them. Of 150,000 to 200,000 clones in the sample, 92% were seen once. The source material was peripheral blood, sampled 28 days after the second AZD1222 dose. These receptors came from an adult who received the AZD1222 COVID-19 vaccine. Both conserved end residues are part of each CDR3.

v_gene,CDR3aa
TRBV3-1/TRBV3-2,CASRLTLQGNTEAFF
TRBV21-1,CASSKGPHRGEKGQMNTEAFF
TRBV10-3,CAISLGGNTEAFF
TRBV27,CASSTTGTEAFF
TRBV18,CASSLGREQWSPLHF
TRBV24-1,CATSERTGQPQHF
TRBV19,CASSMINTEAFF
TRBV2,CASSEIRQGNTEAFF
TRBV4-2,CASSQDTGLVSYEQYF
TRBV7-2,CASRLGTSASGELFF